This T cell receptor beta chain was observed in a study of cytomegalovirus exposure and HLA in healthy donors. PCR employed 60 Vbeta and 13 Jbeta primers. Profiling relied on immunoSEQ multiplex PCR, and the TCRdb table lists in-frame clones only, not all of them. Among roughly 250,000 clones listed, 70% to 90% were seen once. The CDR3 sequence is 15 residues long. Germline V gene sequence: CDR1 MNHEY, CDR2 SVGAGI. Trimming at V came to 5 bases and at J to 4 bases, leaving 10 bases not matched to a gene. The clonotype comes from a woman aged 40-49 years in good health and CMV-seropositive. The sample taken for sequencing was PBMCs. V gene TRBV6-5 combines with J gene TRBJ1-2; 7 bases match TRBD1. The DNA of the CDR3 is TGTGCCAGCAGTCGCGGGACAGCGTCGATCTATGGCTACACCTTC. It yields the protein CASSRGTASIYGYTF.